The 10 T cell receptor beta chains below were found in one sample sequenced in a study of blood T cell repertoires in COVID-19. Assay: immunoSEQ multiplex PCR; the TCRdb copy retains only in-frame clones and omits some. Of under 450,000 clones in the sample, approximately 90% were seen once. Sample: peripheral blood. The receptors shown here come from a woman aged 40 to 50 with COVID-19, enrolled during active disease.

The chain couples TRBV25-1 to TRBJ2-3; 10 bases are a match to TRBD1. The CDR3 runs 16 residues. Germline V gene lookup returns CDR1 MGHDK and CDR2 SYGVNS. Losses at the gene ends were 5 bases for V and 1 base for J; bases not matched to a gene: 6. The CDR3 nucleotides read TGTGCCAGCAGTCCCCCAGGGACAGGGGGCACAGATACGCAGTATTTT. Its translation is CASSPPGTGGTDTQYF.

V gene TRBV5-1 combines with J gene TRBJ2-7, with D maybe TRBD1 (6 bases). This CDR3 spans 14 amino acids. Trimming removed 4 bases from V and 2 bases from J, with 13 bases in between. CDR1 is SGHRS and CDR2 is YFSETQ in the germline V gene. The CDR3, as DNA: TGCGCCAGCAGCCCGGGGACATCCACCTACGAGCAGTACTTC. Protein sequence: CASSPGTSTYEQYF.

The genes are TRBV6-4 and TRBJ1-1; 7 bases map to TRBD1. This CDR3 contains 15 residues. CDR1 is MRHNA and CDR2 is SNTAGT in the germline V gene. J gave up 0 bases and V 3 bases, and 4 bases lay outside the gene matches. The CDR3 DNA follows: TGTGCCAGCAGTGATCTGGACAGGTTGAACACTGAAGCTTTCTTT. Translation: CASSDLDRLNTEAFF.

The sample holds a few counts of this clone. J is TRBJ1-4 and V is TRBV19; 9 nucleotides match TRBD1. V was clipped by 4 bases and J by 7 bases; unmatched bases: 10. CDR3 length equals 16 residues. From germline, CDR1 is LNHDA and CDR2 SQIVND (reference sequence). The DNA of the CDR3 is TGTGCCAGTAGTAGGGACAGGGTAGGGGCAAGTGAAAAACTGTTTTTT. The encoded protein is CASSRDRVGASEKLFF.

The CDR3 coding sequence is TGTGCCATCAGTGAGTCCGAAGGGGTACCTAGCAATCAGCCCCAGCATTTT. Translation gives CAISESEGVPSNQPQHF. The V call is TRBV10-3, the J call TRBJ1-5; TRBD1 is a possible D gene (5 bases). The CDR3 is made up of 17 amino acids. The germline V gene has CDR1 ENHRY and CDR2 SYGVKD. Trimming took off 0 bases at V and 0 bases at J, with 12 bases between the two ends.

This clone has a single count. This chain connects TRBV5-1 to TRBJ1-1; tentatively, D is TRBD1 (6 bases). CDR1 is SGHRS, CDR2 YFSETQ, per germline. Trimming removed 4 bases from V and 4 bases from J, with 14 bases in between. This CDR3 contains 14 residues. The CDR3 region has the DNA TGCGCCAGCAGCCCCTGGACAGAGAGCACTGAAGCTTTCTTT. Encoded protein: CASSPWTESTEAFF.

In the case of this clone: In the same sample, other DNA sequences code for this CDR3. The rearrangement joins TRBV6-5 to TRBJ1-2, with 8 bases matching TRBD1. V shed 2 bases and J 6 bases; nucleotides not matched to a gene: 5. CDR1 is MNHEY, CDR2 SVGAGI, per germline. The CDR3 length is 14 residues. In DNA form, the CDR3 reads TGTGCCAGCAGTTACGGGCAGGGGGCGGATGGCTACACCTTC. Amino acids: CASSYGQGADGYTF.

The chain has TRBV27 and TRBJ2-7; D might be TRBD1 (6 bases). CDR3 length equals 13 residues. CDR1 and CDR2 (germline): MNHEY, SMNVEV (reference sequence). Deletions cut 1 base from V and 6 bases from J, with 10 bases between. In DNA form, the CDR3 reads TGTGCCAGCAGTTTATTACAGGGAACCGAGCAGTACTTC. It yields the protein CASSLLQGTEQYF.

This chain links TRBV5-6 with TRBJ1-1; no clear D. Germline CDR1 is SGHDT and CDR2 is YYEEEE. The V and J ends lost 4 bases and 1 base respectively, with 8 bases between them. The length of the CDR3 is 13 residues. The CDR3 spells CASSPPGNTEAFF. CDR3 nucleotide sequence: TGTGCCAGCAGCCCTCCGGGGAACACTGAAGCTTTCTTT.

The chain uses TRBV19 and TRBJ2-7; 11 nucleotides align to TRBD1. This CDR3 has 15 amino acids. V was clipped by 4 bases and J by 2 bases; unmatched bases: 4. The germline gives CDR1 LNHDA, CDR2 SQIVND (reference sequence). Written as DNA, the CDR3 is TGTGCCAGTAGTACGTTGGGACAGGGGGCCTACGAGCAGTACTTC. This codes for CASSTLGQGAYEQYF.